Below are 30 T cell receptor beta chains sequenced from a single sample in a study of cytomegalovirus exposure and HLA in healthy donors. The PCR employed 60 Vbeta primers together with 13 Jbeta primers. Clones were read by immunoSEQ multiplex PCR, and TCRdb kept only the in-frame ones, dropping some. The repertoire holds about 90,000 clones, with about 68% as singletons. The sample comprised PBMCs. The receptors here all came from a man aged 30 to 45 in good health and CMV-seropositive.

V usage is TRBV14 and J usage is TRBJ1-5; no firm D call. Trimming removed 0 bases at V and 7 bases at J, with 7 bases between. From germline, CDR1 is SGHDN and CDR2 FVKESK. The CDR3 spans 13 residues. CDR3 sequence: CASSQELGQPQHF. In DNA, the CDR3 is TGTGCCAGCAGCCAAGAACTAGGGCAGCCCCAGCATTTT. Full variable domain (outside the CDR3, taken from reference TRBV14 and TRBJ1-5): EAGVTQFPSHSVIEKGQTVTLRCDPISGHDNLYWYRRVMGKEIKFLLHFVKESKQDESGMPNNRFLAERTGGTYSTLKVQPAELEDSGVYFCASSQELGQPQHFGDGTRLSIL.

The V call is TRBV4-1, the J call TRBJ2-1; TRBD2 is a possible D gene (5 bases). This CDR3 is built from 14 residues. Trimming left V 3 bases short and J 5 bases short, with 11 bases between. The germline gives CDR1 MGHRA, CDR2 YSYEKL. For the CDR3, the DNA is TGCGCCAGCAGCCAGGCGGGTTCCCACAATGAGCAGTTCTTC. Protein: CASSQAGSHNEQFF.

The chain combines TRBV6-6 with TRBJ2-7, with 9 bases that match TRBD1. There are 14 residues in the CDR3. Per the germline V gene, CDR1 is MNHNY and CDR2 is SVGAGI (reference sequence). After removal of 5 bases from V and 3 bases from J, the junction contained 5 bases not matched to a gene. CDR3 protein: CASSPPGQGYEQYF. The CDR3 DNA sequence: TGTGCCAGCAGTCCACCGGGACAGGGCTACGAGCAGTACTTC.

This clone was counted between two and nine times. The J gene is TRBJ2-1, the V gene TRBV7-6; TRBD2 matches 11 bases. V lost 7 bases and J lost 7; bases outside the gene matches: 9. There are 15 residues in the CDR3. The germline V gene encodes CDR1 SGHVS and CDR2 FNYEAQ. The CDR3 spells CASIIAGGGSNEQFF. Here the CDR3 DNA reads TGTGCCAGCATCATAGCGGGAGGGGGGTCGAATGAGCAGTTCTTC.

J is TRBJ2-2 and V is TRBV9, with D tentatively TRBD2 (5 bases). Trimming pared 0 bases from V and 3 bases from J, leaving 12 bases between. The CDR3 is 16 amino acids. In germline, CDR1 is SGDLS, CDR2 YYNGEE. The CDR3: CASSVAVGEHTGELFF. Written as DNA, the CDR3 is TGTGCCAGCAGCGTAGCGGTCGGGGAACACACCGGGGAGCTGTTTTTT.

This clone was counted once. The CDR3 protein is CASSFGTSSYEQYF. The CDR3 bases are TGTGCCAGCAGTTTCGGGACTAGCAGCTACGAGCAGTACTTC. The gene calls are TRBV9 and TRBJ2-7, with 9 bases that match TRBD2. Germline trimming cut 5 bases from V and 3 bases from J; bases unmatched to any gene: 6. This CDR3 is built from 14 residues. Per the germline V gene, CDR1 is SGDLS and CDR2 is YYNGEE.

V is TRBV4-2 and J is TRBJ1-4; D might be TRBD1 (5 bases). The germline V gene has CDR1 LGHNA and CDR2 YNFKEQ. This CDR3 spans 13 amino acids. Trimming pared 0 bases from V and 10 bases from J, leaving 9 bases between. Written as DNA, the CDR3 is TGTGCCAGCAGCCAAGACAGGGCTGGAAAACTGTTTTTT. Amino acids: CASSQDRAGKLFF.

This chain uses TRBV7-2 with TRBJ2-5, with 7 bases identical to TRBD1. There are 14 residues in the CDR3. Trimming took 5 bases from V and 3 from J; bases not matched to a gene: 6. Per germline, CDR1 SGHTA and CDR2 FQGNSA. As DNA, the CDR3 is TGTGCCAGCAGCCGTTTACAGGGGAAAGAGACCCAGTACTTC. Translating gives CASSRLQGKETQYF.

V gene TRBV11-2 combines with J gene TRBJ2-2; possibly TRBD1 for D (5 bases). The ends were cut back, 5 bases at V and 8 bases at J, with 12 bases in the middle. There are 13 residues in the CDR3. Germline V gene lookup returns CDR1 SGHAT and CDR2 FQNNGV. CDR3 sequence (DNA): TGTGCCAGCAGCCCCCAGGGCGCGGGGGAGCTGTTTTTT. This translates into CASSPQGAGELFF.

In nucleotides, the CDR3 is TGTGCCAGCAGTGCCCGACAGGGGGGTAATGAAAAACTGTTTTTT. Protein: CASSARQGGNEKLFF. This rearrangement joins TRBV2 to TRBJ1-4; 9 bases fit TRBD1. After removal of 4 bases from V and 4 bases from J, the junction contained 4 bases not matched to a gene. Germline loops: CDR1 SNHLY, CDR2 FYNNEI. The CDR3 length is 15 residues. The full variable domain, with the rest looked up from reference TRBV2 and TRBJ1-4, is EPEVTQTPSHQVTQMGQEVILRCVPISNHLYFYWYRQILGQKVEFLVSFYNNEISEKSEIFDDQFSVERPDGSNFTLKIRSTKLEDSAMYFCASSARQGGNEKLFFGSGTQLSVL.

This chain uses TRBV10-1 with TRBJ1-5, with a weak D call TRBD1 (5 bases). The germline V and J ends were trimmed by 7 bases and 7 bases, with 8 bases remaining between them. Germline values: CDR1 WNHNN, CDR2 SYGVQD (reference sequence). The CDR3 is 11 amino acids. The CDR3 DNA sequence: TGCGCCAGCAATTGGGGCCAGCCCCAGCATTTT. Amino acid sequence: CASNWGQPQHF.

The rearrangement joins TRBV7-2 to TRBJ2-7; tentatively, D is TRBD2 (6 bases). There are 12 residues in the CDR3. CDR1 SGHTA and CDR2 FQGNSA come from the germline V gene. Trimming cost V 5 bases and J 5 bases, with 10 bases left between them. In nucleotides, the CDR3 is TGTGCCAGCAGCGGATCGGGGGACGAGCAGTACTTC. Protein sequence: CASSGSGDEQYF. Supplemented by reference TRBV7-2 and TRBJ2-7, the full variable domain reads GAGVSQSPSNKVTEKGKDVELRCDPISGHTALYWYRQSLGQGLEFLIYFQGNSAPDKSGLPSDRFSAERTGGSVSTLTIQRTQQEDSAVYLCASSGSGDEQYFGPGTRLTVT.

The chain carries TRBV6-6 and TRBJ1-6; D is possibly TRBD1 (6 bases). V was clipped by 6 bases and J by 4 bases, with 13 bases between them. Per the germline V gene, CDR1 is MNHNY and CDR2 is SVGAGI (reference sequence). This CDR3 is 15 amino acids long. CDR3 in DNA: TGTGCCAGCAGCCGCGGACAGAGTTATAATTCACCCCTCCACTTT. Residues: CASSRGQSYNSPLHF.

The CDR3 coding sequence is TGCGCCAGCAGCTTGGATGGGGGGGATGTCGGGGAGCTGTTTTTT. Its protein is CASSLDGGDVGELFF. The chain uses TRBV5-1 and TRBJ2-2; 7 bases map to TRBD2. This CDR3 is 15 amino acids long. The J segment lost 7 bases and the V segment lost 0 bases, leaving 6 bases of the junction unmatched. From germline, CDR1 is SGHRS and CDR2 YFSETQ.

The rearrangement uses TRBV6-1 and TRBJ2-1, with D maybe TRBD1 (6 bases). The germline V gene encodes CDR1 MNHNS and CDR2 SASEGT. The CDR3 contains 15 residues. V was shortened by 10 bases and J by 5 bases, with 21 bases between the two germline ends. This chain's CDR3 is CATKNNRVLDNEQFF. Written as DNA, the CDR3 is TGTGCCACAAAAAACAACAGGGTATTGGACAATGAGCAGTTCTTC.

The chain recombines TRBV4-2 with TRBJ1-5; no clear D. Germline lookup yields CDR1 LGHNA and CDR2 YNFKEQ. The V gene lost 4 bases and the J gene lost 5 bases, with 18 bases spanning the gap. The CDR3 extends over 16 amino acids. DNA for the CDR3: TGTGCCAGCAGCCCACGTAGGGAGGGTGTAGATCAGCCCCAGCATTTT. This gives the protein CASSPRREGVDQPQHF.

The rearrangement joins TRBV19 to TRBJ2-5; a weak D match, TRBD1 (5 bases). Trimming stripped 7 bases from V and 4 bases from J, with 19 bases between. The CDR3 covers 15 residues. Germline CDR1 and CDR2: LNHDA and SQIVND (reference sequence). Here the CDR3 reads CASTLQGREGETQYF. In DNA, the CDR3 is TGTGCCAGTACCCTCCAGGGCAGGGAAGGAGAGACCCAGTACTTC.

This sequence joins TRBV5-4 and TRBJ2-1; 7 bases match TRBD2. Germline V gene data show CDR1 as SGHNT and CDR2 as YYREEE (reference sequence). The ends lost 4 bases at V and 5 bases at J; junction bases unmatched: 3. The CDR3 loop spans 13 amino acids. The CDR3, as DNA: TGTGCCAGCAGCACGGGACTACACAATGAGCAGTTCTTC. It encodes CASSTGLHNEQFF.

The CDR3 reads CASSSGGSFGNTIYF. The DNA for the CDR3 is TGTGCCAGCAGTTCGGGAGGGTCTTTTGGAAACACCATATATTTT. This chain uses TRBV6-6 with TRBJ1-3; D not certain. V lost 4 bases and J lost 3, with 13 bases in between. Looked up from germline, CDR1 is MNHNY and CDR2 is SVGAGI (reference sequence). This CDR3 region has 15 residues.

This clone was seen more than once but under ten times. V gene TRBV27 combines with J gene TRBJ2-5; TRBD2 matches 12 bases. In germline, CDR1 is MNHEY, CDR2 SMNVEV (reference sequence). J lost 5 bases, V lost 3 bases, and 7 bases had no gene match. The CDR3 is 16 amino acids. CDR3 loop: CASSLSSGRAWETQYF. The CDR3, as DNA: TGTGCCAGCAGTTTGTCTAGCGGGAGGGCCTGGGAGACCCAGTACTTC.

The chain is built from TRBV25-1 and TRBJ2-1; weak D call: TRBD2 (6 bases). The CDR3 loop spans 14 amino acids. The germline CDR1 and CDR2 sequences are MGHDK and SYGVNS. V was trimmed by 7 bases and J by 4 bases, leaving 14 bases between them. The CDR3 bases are TGTGCCAGCACTCGGGACTTGGGGTACAATGAGCAGTTCTTC. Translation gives CASTRDLGYNEQFF. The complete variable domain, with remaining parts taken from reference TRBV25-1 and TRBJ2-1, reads EADIYQTPRYLVIGTGKKITLECSQTMGHDKMYWYQQDPGMELHLIHYSYGVNSTEKGDLSSESTVSRIRTEHFPLTLESARPSHTSQYLCASTRDLGYNEQFFGPGTRLTVL.

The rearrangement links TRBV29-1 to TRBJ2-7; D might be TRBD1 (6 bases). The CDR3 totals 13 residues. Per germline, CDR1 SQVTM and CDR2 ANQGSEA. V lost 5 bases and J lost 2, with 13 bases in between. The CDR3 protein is CSVRTASPYEQYF. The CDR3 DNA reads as TGCAGCGTTAGGACAGCCTCCCCCTACGAGCAGTACTTC.

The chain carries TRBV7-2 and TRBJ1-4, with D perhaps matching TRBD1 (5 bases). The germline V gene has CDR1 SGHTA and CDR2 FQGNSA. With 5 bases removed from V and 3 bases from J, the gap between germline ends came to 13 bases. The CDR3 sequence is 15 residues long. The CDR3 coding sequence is TGTGCCAGCAGCCGACTGACAGCCGCTAATGAAAAACTGTTTTTT. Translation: CASSRLTAANEKLFF.

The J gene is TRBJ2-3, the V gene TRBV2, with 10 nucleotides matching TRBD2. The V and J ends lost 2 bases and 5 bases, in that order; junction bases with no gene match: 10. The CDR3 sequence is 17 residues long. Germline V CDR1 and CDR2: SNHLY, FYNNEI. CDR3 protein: CASSETYTSGVEDTQYF. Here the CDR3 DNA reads TGTGCCAGCAGTGAAACGTATACTAGCGGGGTGGAAGATACGCAGTATTTT.

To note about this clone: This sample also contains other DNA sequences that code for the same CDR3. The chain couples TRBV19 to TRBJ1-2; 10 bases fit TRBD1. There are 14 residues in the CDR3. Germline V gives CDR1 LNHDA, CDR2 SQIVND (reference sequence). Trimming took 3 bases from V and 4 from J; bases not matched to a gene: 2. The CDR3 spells CASSIGTGVYGYTF. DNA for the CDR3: TGTGCCAGTAGTATTGGGACAGGGGTCTATGGCTACACCTTC.

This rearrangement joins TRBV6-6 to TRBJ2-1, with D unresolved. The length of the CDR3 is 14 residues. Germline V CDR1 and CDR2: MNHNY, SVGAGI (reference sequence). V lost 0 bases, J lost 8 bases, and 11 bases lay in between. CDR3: CASSYSPALDEQFF. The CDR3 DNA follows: TGTGCCAGCAGTTACTCGCCAGCGTTAGATGAGCAGTTCTTC.

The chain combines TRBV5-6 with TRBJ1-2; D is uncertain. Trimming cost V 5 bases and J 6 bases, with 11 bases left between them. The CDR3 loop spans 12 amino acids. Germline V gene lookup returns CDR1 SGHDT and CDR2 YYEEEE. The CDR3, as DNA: TGTGCCAGCAGAAAACAGACCAATGGCTACACCTTC. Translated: CASRKQTNGYTF.

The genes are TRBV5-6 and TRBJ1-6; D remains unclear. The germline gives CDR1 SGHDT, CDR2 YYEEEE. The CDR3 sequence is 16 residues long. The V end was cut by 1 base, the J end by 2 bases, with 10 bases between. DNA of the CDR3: TGTGCCAGCAGCTTGTCCGGGGAGACCTATAATTCACCCCTCCACTTT. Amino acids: CASSLSGETYNSPLHF.

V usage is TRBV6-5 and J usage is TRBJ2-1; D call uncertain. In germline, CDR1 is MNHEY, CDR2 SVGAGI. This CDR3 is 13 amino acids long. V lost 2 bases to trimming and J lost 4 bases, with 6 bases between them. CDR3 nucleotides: TGTGCCAGCAGTTACGACGGGTACAATGAGCAGTTCTTC. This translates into CASSYDGYNEQFF.

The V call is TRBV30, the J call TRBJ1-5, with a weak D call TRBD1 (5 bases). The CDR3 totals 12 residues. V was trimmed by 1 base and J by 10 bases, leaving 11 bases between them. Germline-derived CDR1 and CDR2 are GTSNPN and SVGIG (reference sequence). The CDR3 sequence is CAWSEGGEPQHF. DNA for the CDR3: TGTGCCTGGAGTGAGGGAGGGGAACCCCAGCATTTT.